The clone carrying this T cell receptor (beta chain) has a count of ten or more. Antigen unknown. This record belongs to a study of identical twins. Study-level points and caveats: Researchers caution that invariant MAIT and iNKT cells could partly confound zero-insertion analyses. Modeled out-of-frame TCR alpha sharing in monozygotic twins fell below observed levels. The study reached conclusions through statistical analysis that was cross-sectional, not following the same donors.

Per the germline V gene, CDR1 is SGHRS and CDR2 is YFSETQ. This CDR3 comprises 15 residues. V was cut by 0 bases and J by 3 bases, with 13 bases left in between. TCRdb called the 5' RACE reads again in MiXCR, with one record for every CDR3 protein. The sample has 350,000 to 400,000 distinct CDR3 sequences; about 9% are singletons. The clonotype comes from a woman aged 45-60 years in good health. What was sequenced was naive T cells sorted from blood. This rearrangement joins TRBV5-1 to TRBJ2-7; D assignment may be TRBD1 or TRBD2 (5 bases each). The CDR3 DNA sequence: TGCGCCAGCAGCTTGGAGCCGGGACGCCACTACGAGCAGTACGTC. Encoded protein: CASSLEPGRHYEQYV.